This T cell receptor beta chain was identified in a study of CD8+ T cells in alopecia areata (dated by TCRdb to the late 2010s). A note on the overall study: Treated patients were enrolled in an open-label pilot trial of oral tofacitinib at 5 to 10 mg twice daily for moderate-to-severe alopecia areata. Tofacitinib was given for 6 to 18 months, followed by 6 months of follow-up off drug to assess delayed response and recurrence. Disease severity in treated patients was measured with the SALT score, which quantifies the percentage of affected scalp surface area. In both human patients and the C3H/HeJ mouse model, the study applied high-throughput TCRbeta sequencing to look at T cell clonal expansion in alopecia areata. Scalp tissue and sorted CD4+ and CD8+ peripheral blood T cells from patchy and totalis/universalis alopecia areata patients and from healthy controls were covered by human TCRbeta sequencing. Biopsies were taken from tofacitinib-treated patients at baseline and again at 4 and 24 weeks into treatment, and several of those patients also had a later scalp biopsy. Scalp clonality was compared among normal scalp (n=4), patchy alopecia areata scalp (n=8), and alopecia totalis/universalis scalp (n=8). RNA was extracted with the PAXgene miRNA kit for fixed scalp, the miRNeasy kit for PBMCs, and the RNeasy kit for mouse skin. TCRbeta CDR3 regions were amplified by immunoSEQ multiplex PCR using 35 Vbeta forward and 13 Jbeta reverse primers. Broad study findings and their caveats: Tofacitinib significantly decreased scalp clonality and the number of expanded CD8+ clones among the top 100 scalp clones. Because the treated cohort was small and had just a single nonresponder, larger studies are needed to establish links between baseline CD8+ expansion and response. Unlike mouse skin, which is dominated by gammadelta T cells, normal human skin has resident alphabeta T cells that are also sequenced, and this complicates analysis of the scalp TCR repertoire. Compared with mice, TCR sequences shared between patients were less clear, possibly partly because of HLA diversity across the patient population. Many expanded lesional clones were found to persist in scalp and blood during tofacitinib treatment, and relapse after treatment cessation may be partly explained by this persistence. Higher clonality and more expanded CD8+ clones were observed in lesional scalp than in normal scalp, particularly in alopecia totalis/universalis, a finding suggestive of antigenic drive.

On this clone itself: The specificity of this receptor is unknown. No base qualities exist here, and no much larger clone lies one base off it.

According to the study, the label for this sample's time point signals: more than three weeks on oral tofacitinib. The treatment or condition label, read with the paper, signifies: oral pan-JAK inhibitor, 5-10 mg twice daily. Lesional scalp punch biopsies and peripheral blood were collected from alopecia areata patients. PBMCs were isolated by density centrifugation and stained for CD3, CD4 and CD8, and CD4+ and CD8+ T cells were sorted on a FACSAria. According to the germline V gene (reference sequence), CDR1 reads MNHEY and CDR2 reads SMNVEV. Trimming at the junction amounts to 3 bases on V and 1 base on J, and the germline ends lie 10 bases apart. The CDR3 numbers 14 residues from cysteine through phenylalanine. The CDR3 DNA has 42 bases and is translated from base 1. Libraries were prepared through the immunoSEQ multiplex PCR assay. RNA was extracted from all samples and reverse transcribed into cDNA, which served as template for TCR sequencing. First-strand cDNA was synthesized using SuperScript III with a 2:1 mix of oligo-dT and random hexamers. A synthetic immune receptor repertoire was used to gauge amplification bias, and whatever bias remained was removed computationally. On the authors' methods: After raw reads were preprocessed to remove errors, the CDR3 was defined following IMGT conventions as running from the conserved cysteine to phenylalanine. To get clonality, Shannon entropy was normalized by log2 of the number of productive unique TCRs and the result was subtracted from 1. CD4 or CD8 identity of scalp clones was inferred by cross-referencing scalp TCRbeta sequences with sorted blood CD4 and CD8 repertoires. Entries here come from immuneACCESS through TCRdb and include only in-frame sequences with V and J called. Some clones fail to appear in such tables; in the studies checked, an unresolved V gene covers under half of the shortfall, and the cause of the remainder is unknown. D and trimming come from the DNA, and the V and J calls and clone size come from that table. Across this sample there are under 150,000 clones, with 75% to 85% seen only once. Approximately 25% of the sample is in the top ten clones.

The sequencing used CD8+ T cells sorted from blood, collected at week 4, from a patient treated with tofacitinib. In this chain, TRBV27 is recombined with TRBJ2-7; the D gene is unclear. This TCR derives from a human donor with alopecia areata. For the CDR3, the sequence is CASSFAGPSYEQYF. The nucleotide sequence is given as TGTGCCAGCAGTTTCGCAGGCCCTTCCTACGAGCAGTACTTC.